In this sample, the clone carrying this T cell receptor beta chain turned up many times. Antigen unknown. The CDR3 contains 14 residues. V lost 4 bases and J lost 3, with 13 bases in between. Germline V CDR1 and CDR2: DFQATT, SNEGSKA (reference sequence). The sample comes from a study of T cells in Graves' hyperthyroidism and ophthalmopathy. Study findings and constraints: Among clonotypes expanded in thyroid above 0.001, most were also found in blood.

Patients aged 18 to 65 had newly diagnosed hyperthyroidism lasting under 2 months. Authors of the study amplified TCR beta CDR3 regions from RNA transcripts. Initially, a first-round RT-PCR of the TCR CDR3 employed the HTBI primer set. In TCRdb, the multiplex PCR reads were re-called with MiXCR into one record per CDR3 protein. The sample yields 730,000 or so distinct CDR3 sequences, under 20% seen once. This TCR was sampled from a woman aged 45-59 years with Graves' hyperthyroidism that later progressed to Graves' ophthalmopathy. The chain carries TRBV20-1 and TRBJ2-1; the D gene could be TRBD1 or TRBD2 (6 bases each). The sample was blood. The CDR3 coding sequence is TGCAGTGCTACAAGGGGGGCCATCTACAATGAGCAGTTCTTC. This gives the protein CSATRGAIYNEQFF.